This is a list of T cell receptor beta chains from one sample in a study of blood T cell repertoires in COVID-19. Profiling relied on immunoSEQ multiplex PCR, and the TCRdb table lists in-frame clones only, not all of them. The table shows about 440,000 clones, with nearly 90% occurring only once. Sequenced input: PBMCs or T cells enriched from blood (not recorded which). The receptors derive from a woman aged 18-29 years with acute COVID-19. The conserved cysteine and the conserved F or W are not part of the CDR3 here.

CDR3 protein,J gene,V gene
ASSYDIYSGNTIY,TRBJ1-3,TRBV6-5
ATSREGGSYGYT,TRBJ1-2,TRBV15
ASKIQGSWPEAF,TRBJ1-1,TRBV5-6
ASSPPDQPQH,TRBJ1-5,TRBV7-9
ASSSGASGTYEQY,TRBJ2-7,TRBV28
ASTFHGRYEQF,TRBJ2-1,TRBV28
ATTGRGPEQF,TRBJ2-1,TRBV2
ASSPNLRDSPYEQY,TRBJ2-7,TRBV7-3
ASSQGSRYEQY,TRBJ2-7,TRBV4-3
ASNPYPGSGNTIY,TRBJ1-3,TRBV7-8
ASSITGLDNEQF,TRBJ2-1,TRBV5-1
ASSLAGTRAAEAF,TRBJ1-1,TRBV5-8
ASSQPPRVHGYT,TRBJ1-2,TRBV6-6
ASSKTGKGAEAF,TRBJ1-1,TRBV6-2/TRBV6-3
ASSQTGSSTDTQY,TRBJ2-3,TRBV4-3
SLNPGLNQETQY,TRBJ2-5,TRBV29-1
ASSFSGETYNEQF,TRBJ2-1,TRBV9
ASSLPMDRSGANVLT,TRBJ2-6,TRBV5-1
ASSLRDRQGNQPQH,TRBJ1-5,TRBV6-2/TRBV6-3
ASSGRRGGTYEQY,TRBJ2-7,TRBV10-1
SASAPSRQETQY,TRBJ2-5,TRBV20-1
ASSWTKTNEKLF,TRBJ1-4,TRBV11-3
ASSESRRDEQF,TRBJ2-1,TRBV2
ASSVGQLSTEAF,TRBJ1-1,TRBV9
ASSPEAGGETQY,TRBJ2-5,TRBV11-2
ASSQRQGLRYEQY,TRBJ2-7,TRBV4-3
ATETQGAVDIQY,TRBJ2-4,TRBV6-5
ASSLRLAPYEQY,TRBJ2-7,TRBV5-5
ASSGPPNYGYT,TRBJ1-2,TRBV27
ASRMTSGRGNEQF,TRBJ2-1,TRBV27
ASSLRTGGVGTEAF,TRBJ1-1,TRBV3-1/TRBV3-2
ASRKTSAGELF,TRBJ2-2,TRBV5-4
ASSYSTTSSEQY,TRBJ2-7,TRBV6-2/TRBV6-3
SVPNQDSSSYNEQF,TRBJ2-1,TRBV29-1
ASSRTGRETQY,TRBJ2-5,TRBV6-6
SASSPAGSDGYT,TRBJ1-2,TRBV20-1
ASSLGGGRNNEQF,TRBJ2-1,TRBV5-8
ASTQGRSNTEAF,TRBJ1-1,TRBV27
ASSYMYSGSEAF,TRBJ1-1,TRBV27
ASSLSSGGPADTQY,TRBJ2-3,TRBV27
SVEVLDTNNEQF,TRBJ2-1,TRBV29-1
ASSPQRTGVYGYT,TRBJ1-2,TRBV18
ASSQVALANEKLF,TRBJ1-4,TRBV3-1/TRBV3-2
ASSLDREGNTIY,TRBJ1-3,TRBV5-4
ASSPAGGRYEQY,TRBJ2-7,TRBV18
ASSIWAGINYGYT,TRBJ1-2,TRBV19
ASSPGTISTDTQY,TRBJ2-3,TRBV9
ASSLESQENSPLH,TRBJ1-6,TRBV7-9
SVEDPQGYPYEQY,TRBJ2-7,TRBV29-1
ASSQEPGTYYTQY,TRBJ2-3,TRBV4-1
ASSVDGLNYGYT,TRBJ1-2,TRBV9